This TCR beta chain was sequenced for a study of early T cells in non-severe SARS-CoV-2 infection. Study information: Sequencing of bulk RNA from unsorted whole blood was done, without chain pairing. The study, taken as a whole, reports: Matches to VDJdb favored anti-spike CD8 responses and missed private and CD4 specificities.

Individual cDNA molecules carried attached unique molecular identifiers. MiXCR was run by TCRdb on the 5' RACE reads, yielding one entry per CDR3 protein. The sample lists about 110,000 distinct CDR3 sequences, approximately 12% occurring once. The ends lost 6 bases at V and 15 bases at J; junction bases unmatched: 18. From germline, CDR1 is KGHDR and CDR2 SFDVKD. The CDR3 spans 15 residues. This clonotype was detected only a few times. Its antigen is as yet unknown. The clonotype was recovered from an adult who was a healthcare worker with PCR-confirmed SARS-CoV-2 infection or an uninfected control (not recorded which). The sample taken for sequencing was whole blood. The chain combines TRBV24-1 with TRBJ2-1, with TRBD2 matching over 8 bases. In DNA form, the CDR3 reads TGTGCCACCAGTCCCCGGGGTAGCGGGACCCAGAATCGGTTCTTC. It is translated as CATSPRGSGTQNRFF.